The 30 T cell receptor beta chains below come from one sample, sequenced in a study of control samples from healthy donors and cancer patients. TCRdb keeps only in-frame clones here, not all; method: immunoSEQ multiplex PCR. Of 120,000 to 150,000 clones listed, about 90% are singletons. The sequenced sample consisted of blood. All receptors come from a man aged 18 to 35 in good health.

The count of this clone is one. The gene calls are TRBV9 and TRBJ2-3; weak D call: TRBD1 (7 bases). This CDR3 spans 14 amino acids. The V end was cut by 3 bases, the J end by 10 bases, with 18 bases between. CDR1 is SGDLS and CDR2 is YYNGEE in the germline V gene. CDR3 nucleotide sequence: TGTGCCAGCAGCGGGACAGGTGTAAGGGGGGCGCAGTATTTT. Translating gives CASSGTGVRGAQYF.

The rearrangement joins TRBV30 to TRBJ1-2, with D unclear. CDR1 and CDR2 (germline): GTSNPN, SVGIG (reference sequence). With 2 bases removed from V and 1 base from J, the gap between germline ends came to 5 bases. There are 12 residues in the CDR3. Here the CDR3 DNA reads TGTGCCTGGAGTTCGGGTAACTATGGCTACACCTTC. Translated, it gives CAWSSGNYGYTF.

This chain joins TRBV30 and TRBJ2-7; D unresolved. The germline gives CDR1 GTSNPN, CDR2 SVGIG (reference sequence). V was clipped by 4 bases and J by 8 bases, with 21 bases between them. The CDR3 has 14 residues. CDR3 in DNA: TGTGCCTGGAAGGATCCGCGACGGTCTACGAAGCAGTACTTC. As protein: CAWKDPRRSTKQYF.

The chain is built from TRBV7-2 and TRBJ1-5; D possibly corresponds to TRBD1 (6 bases). CDR1 is SGHTA and CDR2 is FQGNSA in the germline V gene. V lost 1 base, J lost 6 bases, and 10 bases lay in between. CDR3 size: 14 residues. The CDR3 region is CASSLEQGFQPQHF. The CDR3 coding sequence is TGTGCCAGCAGCTTAGAACAGGGCTTTCAGCCCCAGCATTTT.

The V gene is TRBV5-1, the J gene TRBJ2-6; 11 positions match TRBD2. J lost 0 bases, V lost 4 bases, and 3 bases had no gene match. This CDR3 contains 17 residues. Germline CDR1 and CDR2: SGHRS and YFSETQ. The CDR3 sequence is CASSATSGISGANVLTF. DNA of the CDR3: TGCGCCAGCAGCGCGACTAGCGGGATCTCTGGGGCCAACGTCCTGACTTTC.

The chain carries TRBV7-9 and TRBJ1-2; D remains unclear. Trimming pared 0 bases from V and 8 bases from J, leaving 16 bases between. The V gene's germline CDR1 is SEHNR and CDR2 FQNEAQ (reference sequence). The CDR3 is 15 residues long. CDR3 DNA sequence: TGTGCCAGCAGCTTAGCCGGGTGGGCCCCGGGGGGCTACACCTTC. Translating it yields CASSLAGWAPGGYTF.

The J gene is TRBJ1-2, the V gene TRBV5-1, with 8 bases that match TRBD1. Unmatched junction bases numbered 6, after V lost 0 bases and J lost 8 bases. The CDR3 covers 14 residues. The V gene's germline CDR1 is SGHRS and CDR2 YFSETQ. CDR3 loop: CASSLEQGAWGYTF. CDR3 coding DNA: TGCGCCAGCAGCTTGGAGCAGGGGGCCTGGGGCTACACCTTC.

J is TRBJ2-7 and V is TRBV6-2 or TRBV6-3; 7 bases map to TRBD2. The J segment lost 2 bases and the V segment lost 6 bases, leaving 10 bases of the junction unmatched. Germline V gene sequence: CDR1 MNHEY, CDR2 SVGEGT. This CDR3 is 15 amino acids long. The CDR3 nucleotides read TGTGCCAGCAGCATCCCTTGGGGGGGGGCCTACGAGCAGTACTTC. Protein: CASSIPWGGAYEQYF.

V is TRBV6-5 and J is TRBJ2-1; TRBD2 agrees at 14 bases. The CDR3 has 15 residues. Germline CDR1 is MNHEY and CDR2 is SVGAGI. The V segment lost 8 bases and the J segment 7 bases; nucleotides outside the gene matches: 7. The CDR3 DNA sequence: TGTGCCAGCTGCATGACTAGCGGGGGGGCAAATGAGCAGTTCTTC. Protein product: CASCMTSGGANEQFF.

The J gene is TRBJ1-2, the V gene TRBV30; weak D call: TRBD1 (6 bases). The germline V gene has CDR1 GTSNPN and CDR2 SVGIG (reference sequence). Trimming shortened V by 5 bases and J by 4 bases, and 11 bases separated the two germline ends. The CDR3 is 12 amino acids. CDR3 DNA: TGTGCCTGGGGGAGGGGGAGCTATGGCTACACCTTC. Protein product: CAWGRGSYGYTF.

The V and J genes are TRBV29-1 and TRBJ1-4; 8 bases fit TRBD1. The V segment lost 1 base and the J segment 10 bases; nucleotides outside the gene matches: 23. The germline V gene has CDR1 SQVTM and CDR2 ANQGSEA. This CDR3 comprises 19 residues. This CDR3 is CSVEVDQDRAMWTEPKLFF. CDR3 coding DNA: TGCAGCGTTGAAGTCGACCAGGACAGGGCGATGTGGACCGAGCCAAAACTGTTTTTT.

The rearrangement joins TRBV5-6 to TRBJ1-4; a possible D gene is TRBD1 (5 bases). This CDR3 region has 16 residues. In germline, CDR1 is SGHDT, CDR2 YYEEEE. The ends were cut back, 0 bases at V and 5 bases at J, with 14 bases in the middle. The chain's CDR3 is CASSLAGEGRNEKLFF. The CDR3 region has the DNA TGTGCCAGCAGCTTGGCCGGTGAGGGGAGAAATGAAAAACTGTTTTTT.

The V call is TRBV7-3, the J call TRBJ1-4; D unclear. V shed 5 bases and J shed 5 bases, with 6 bases lying between them. Germline loops: CDR1 SGHTA, CDR2 FQGTGA. The CDR3 contains 12 residues. As DNA, the CDR3 is TGTGCCAGCAGCCTACTCAATGAAAAACTGTTTTTT. Residues: CASSLLNEKLFF. Variable domain in full (rest from reference TRBV7-3 and TRBJ1-4): GAGVSQTPSNKVTEKGKYVELRCDPISGHTALYWYRQSLGQGPEFLIYFQGTGAADDSGLPNDRFFAVRPEGSVSTLKIQRTERGDSAVYLCASSLLNEKLFFGSGTQLSVL.

The chain has TRBV4-1 and TRBJ1-4, with 7 bases fitting TRBD1. Germline CDR1 reads MGHRA; CDR2 reads YSYEKL. The CDR3 is 15 residues long. Trimming cost V 3 bases and J 8 bases; bases outside gene matches: 9. The CDR3 DNA reads TGCGCCAGCAGCCACACAACAGGGGAGGGAGAAAAACTGTTTTTT. Its protein is CASSHTTGEGEKLFF.

The chain's CDR3 is CASRNGWSNEKLFF. CDR3 DNA sequence: TGTGCCAGCAGGAACGGATGGTCTAATGAAAAACTGTTTTTT. This chain connects TRBV2 to TRBJ1-4, with unresolved D. The CDR3 runs 14 residues. Per the germline V gene, CDR1 is SNHLY and CDR2 is FYNNEI. V was cut by 6 bases and J by 3 bases, with 11 bases left in between.

The chain is built from TRBV7-3 and TRBJ1-5, with D hard to call. Trimming removed 2 bases at V and 3 bases at J, with 5 bases between. Germline V CDR1 and CDR2: SGHTA, FQGTGA. CDR3 length: 13 amino acids. CDR3 loop: CASSLDLNQPQHF. The CDR3 DNA is TGTGCCAGCAGCTTAGACCTCAATCAGCCCCAGCATTTT.

The V and J genes are TRBV6-5 and TRBJ1-5, with 7 bases identical to TRBD1. CDR3 length: 13 residues. V dropped 5 bases and J dropped 6; count of bases not matched to a gene: 4. Germline V gene sequence: CDR1 MNHEY, CDR2 SVGAGI. The CDR3 region is CASSTGEGQPQHF. CDR3 DNA: TGTGCCAGCAGTACAGGGGAAGGTCAGCCCCAGCATTTT.

This chain links TRBV19 with TRBJ1-6; possibly TRBD1 for D (6 bases). The ends were cut back, 5 bases at V and 13 bases at J, with 15 bases in the middle. Germline assignment: CDR1 LNHDA and CDR2 SQIVND (reference sequence). CDR3 length: 13 amino acids. In DNA, the CDR3 is TGTGCCAGTAGTGCCCAGGGGCCCTCGCCCCTCCACTTT. Encoded protein: CASSAQGPSPLHF.

J is TRBJ2-2 and V is TRBV5-4; D not resolved. The V gene lost 4 bases and the J gene lost 7 bases, with 11 bases spanning the gap. From germline, CDR1 is SGHNT and CDR2 YYREEE (reference sequence). CDR3 length: 13 residues. The CDR3 nucleotides read TGTGCCAGCAGCCCCGGAAGACACGGGGAGCTGTTTTTT. This encodes CASSPGRHGELFF.

The rearrangement joins TRBV10-3 to TRBJ1-2, with 9 bases matching TRBD1. This CDR3 region has 15 residues. Looked up from germline, CDR1 is ENHRY and CDR2 is SYGVKD. After removal of 5 bases from V and 4 bases from J, the junction contained 8 bases not matched to a gene. The CDR3 bases are TGTGCCATCAGTATAACAGGGGGCGCTTTCTATGGCTACACCTTC. Translated: CAISITGGAFYGYTF.

CDR3 bases: TGTGCCAGCAGTTTTTTGGGGAGGAGGGAAGAGACCCAGTACTTC. Translating gives CASSFLGRREETQYF. This chain uses TRBV27 with TRBJ2-5, with a tentative D call TRBD2 (6 bases). There are 15 residues in the CDR3. Trimming removed 3 bases at V and 3 bases at J, with 14 bases between. The germline gives CDR1 MNHEY, CDR2 SMNVEV (reference sequence).

This sequence joins TRBV4-2 and TRBJ1-1, with D perhaps TRBD1 (6 bases). V lost 11 bases, J lost 11 bases, and 18 bases lay in between. This CDR3 comprises 11 residues. Germline V gives CDR1 LGHNA, CDR2 YNFKEQ. In DNA, the CDR3 is TGTGCCGCAACCGGTGTCGGGGGCGCTTTCTTT. It is translated as CAATGVGGAFF.

Notes on this clone: Other nucleotide sequences from this sample produce the same CDR3. This chain uses TRBV6-5 with TRBJ1-2; D gene unclear. The CDR3 length is 14 residues. The germline gives CDR1 MNHEY, CDR2 SVGAGI. The V end was cut by 0 bases, the J end by 2 bases, with 7 bases between. The CDR3 nucleotides are TGTGCCAGCAGTTACTCGGCGGGCAACTATGGCTACACCTTC. Its protein is CASSYSAGNYGYTF.

The chain has TRBV3-1 (or the pseudogene TRBV3-2) and TRBJ1-1; TRBD1 aligns across 7 bases. Germline V CDR1 and CDR2: LGHDT, YNNKEL (reference sequence). Germline trimming cut 3 bases from V and 1 base from J; bases unmatched to any gene: 14. The CDR3 is 18 residues long. This CDR3 is CASSHIGRGRPGNTEAFF. CDR3 nucleotides: TGTGCCAGCAGCCATATTGGGAGGGGGCGCCCCGGGAACACTGAAGCTTTCTTT.

This chain joins TRBV6-5 and TRBJ2-2, with 7 positions matching TRBD1. Looked up from germline, CDR1 is MNHEY and CDR2 is SVGAGI. J gave up 4 bases and V 5 bases, and 4 bases lay outside the gene matches. The CDR3 contains 14 residues. CDR3 amino acids: CASSTDRATGELFF. In nucleotides, the CDR3 is TGTGCCAGCAGTACCGACAGGGCCACCGGGGAGCTGTTTTTT.

This chain joins TRBV2 and TRBJ1-4; TRBD1 might be the D (6 bases). The CDR3 runs 15 residues. V lost 4 bases to trimming and J lost 7 bases, with 16 bases between them. Looked up from germline, CDR1 is SNHLY and CDR2 is FYNNEI. In nucleotides, the CDR3 is TGTGCCAGCAGTGCTAAGGGGGAATTGGGTGAAAAACTGTTTTTT. It specifies CASSAKGELGEKLFF.

V and J are TRBV6-5 and TRBJ2-5, with 8 bases identical to TRBD2. CDR1 is MNHEY and CDR2 is SVGAGI in the germline V gene. After removal of 6 bases from V and 5 bases from J, the junction contained 8 bases not matched to a gene. This CDR3 is built from 14 residues. CDR3 coding DNA: TGTGCCAGCAGCTCAAGCGGGGGCGGGGAGACCCAGTACTTC. Translating gives CASSSSGGGETQYF.

The rearrangement links TRBV4-2 to TRBJ1-2; the D gene is possibly TRBD1 (5 bases). This CDR3 has 14 amino acids. Germline CDR1 is LGHNA and CDR2 is YNFKEQ. V was cut by 0 bases and J by 7 bases, with 12 bases left in between. CDR3 loop: CASSQEVQGSGYTF. DNA of the CDR3: TGTGCCAGCAGCCAAGAGGTGCAGGGTTCTGGCTACACCTTC.

CDR3 protein: CASSLFGTGTNTEAFF. The CDR3 nucleotides read TGCGCCAGCAGCTTATTTGGGACAGGGACCAACACTGAAGCTTTCTTT. The rearrangement links TRBV5-1 to TRBJ1-1, with 9 positions matching TRBD1. CDR1 SGHRS and CDR2 YFSETQ come from the germline V gene. Trimming cost V 2 bases and J 2 bases; bases outside gene matches: 7. The CDR3 has 16 amino acids.

The chain uses TRBV2 and TRBJ2-3; D unresolved. Between the trimmed V and J ends, which lost 3 bases and 6 bases, there was a span of 10 bases. Germline V gene lookup returns CDR1 SNHLY and CDR2 FYNNEI. This CDR3 is built from 13 residues. For the CDR3, the DNA is TGTGCCAGCAGTGATACAGACTTGGATACGCAGTATTTT. It translates to CASSDTDLDTQYF.